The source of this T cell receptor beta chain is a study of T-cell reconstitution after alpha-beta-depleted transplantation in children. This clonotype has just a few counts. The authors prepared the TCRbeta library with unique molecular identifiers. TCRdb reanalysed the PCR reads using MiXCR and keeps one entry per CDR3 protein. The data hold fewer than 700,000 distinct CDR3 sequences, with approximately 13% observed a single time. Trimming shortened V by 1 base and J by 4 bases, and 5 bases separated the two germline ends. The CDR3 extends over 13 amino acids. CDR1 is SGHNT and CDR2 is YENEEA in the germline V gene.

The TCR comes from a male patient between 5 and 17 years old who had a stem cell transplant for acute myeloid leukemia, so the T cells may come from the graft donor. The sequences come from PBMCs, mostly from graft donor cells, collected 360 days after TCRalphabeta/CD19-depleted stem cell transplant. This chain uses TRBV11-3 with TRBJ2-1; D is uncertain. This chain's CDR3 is CASSLVMYNEQFF. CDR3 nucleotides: TGTGCCAGCAGCTTAGTAATGTACAATGAGCAGTTCTTC.